The subject of this entry is one T cell receptor beta chain. Antigen specificity is unknown. The sample comes from a study of cytomegalovirus exposure and HLA in healthy donors. Per the germline V gene, CDR1 is LGHNA and CDR2 is YSLEER. The CDR3 runs 16 residues. The primer mix had 60 Vbeta and 13 Jbeta primers. In the authors' workflow: Later reanalysis found about 80 million unique TCR beta chains, some 10 million of them shared. Assay used: immunoSEQ multiplex PCR; TCRdb lists only in-frame clones, some missing. The D gene and trimming were derived from the DNA, and the V and J assignments and clone size from that table. This sample has over 75,000 clones, with roughly 80% found just once. Study results and caveats: In presence/absence analyses, roughly uniform sequencing depth across donors was assumed. Sequencing likely caused a cluster of highly shared sequence variants.

The specimen was PBMCs. The chain links TRBV4-3 to TRBJ2-5; 13 nucleotides agree with TRBD2. Near its end, the DNA agrees better with TRBJ2-7, so the J call may be wrong. The clonotype originates from a woman in her sixties in good health and CMV-seronegative. CDR3 DNA sequence: TGCGCCAGCAGCCCTCACAGACTAGCGGGAGGTAGCGAGCAGTACTTC. Its translation: CASSPHRLAGGSEQYF.